This record concerns one T cell receptor (beta chain) sequence. What it binds is unknown. The record originates from a study of cytomegalovirus exposure and HLA in healthy donors. Across the study: There were nearly 120 million unique TCR beta sequences, drawn from about 180 million T cells, in an earlier analysis.

CDR1 SGHAT and CDR2 FQNNGV come from the germline V gene. The CDR3 contains 12 residues. V shed 10 bases and J 7 bases; nucleotides not matched to a gene: 6. General observations from the study: As a later analysis showed, a missense DCLRE1C variant was linked to trimming of TCR beta V- and J-genes. Accurate prediction of HLA-A and HLA-B alleles (for most subjects) was reportedly achieved from TCR beta sequences. TCR beta V segments were, for the most part, productive about 87% or about 30% of the time in an earlier analysis.

Primers: 60 Vbeta forward and 13 Jbeta reverse. The method was immunoSEQ multiplex PCR; TCRdb's version includes in-frame clones alone and lacks a portion of them. This table has approximately 150,000 clones, over 70% appearing once. The clonotype comes from a woman between 35 and 50 years old in good health and CMV-seropositive. The sample was PBMCs. This sequence joins TRBV11-2 and TRBJ2-1, with TRBD1 identical over 8 bases. DNA for the CDR3: TGTGCCACCGGACAGGGAATGAATGAGCAGTTCTTC. This translates into CATGQGMNEQFF.